This TCR beta chain was obtained from a study of siplizumab effects on memory and regulatory T cells. The study's findings and limits: Tracing alloreactive clones into unstimulated subsets worked for only a minor fraction of them.

Worth noting for this clone: Its target is unknown.

CDR1 is SQVTM, CDR2 ANQGSEA, per germline. The CDR3 length is 10 residues. V gave up 5 bases and J gave up 3 bases, with 5 bases separating them. TCR templates, some 10^5 per sample, were assayed. The repertoire was sequenced with immunoSEQ multiplex PCR; TCRdb's copy has only in-frame clones and lacks some. The data hold more than 90,000 clones, with around 90% observed a single time. The sample consisted of non-Treg CD4+ T cells sorted from blood. The clonotype originates from a human donor in good health. This sequence joins TRBV29-1 and TRBJ2-7; D is ambiguous. The CDR3 protein is CSVRNYEQYF. In DNA, the CDR3 is TGCAGCGTTCGAAACTACGAGCAGTACTTC.